The 10 T cell receptor beta chains presented below share a single source sample, sequenced in a study of CD8 T cells in ankylosing spondylitis. Their specific antigens are unknown. From the 5' RACE reads, TCRdb called clonotypes with MiXCR, one entry per CDR3 protein. This table holds 700,000 to 850,000 distinct CDR3 sequences, approximately 12% found once. Points from the study as a whole: A TCR beta motif of 7 or 8 highly homologous variants appeared characteristic of ankylosing spondylitis blood.

Sequencing was done on a sample of blood, either unsorted or a sorted T cell fraction (not recorded which). All receptors come from a male donor with ankylosing spondylitis.

This clonotype was seen many times. The V gene is TRBV20-1, the J gene TRBJ2-3; TRBD2 matches at 8 bases. Trimming removed 4 bases from V and 3 bases from J; junction bases left unmatched: 6. This CDR3 is built from 14 residues. CDR1 is DFQATT and CDR2 is SNEGSKA in the germline V gene (reference sequence). The CDR3, as DNA: TGCAGTGCTACCGCGGGGGGTCATACAGATACGCAGTATTTT. This sequence encodes CSATAGGHTDTQYF.

This chain joins TRBV6-1 and TRBJ2-7, with D perhaps matching TRBD1 or TRBD2 (6 bases each). The ends were cut back, 6 bases at V and 3 bases at J, with 12 bases in the middle. Germline CDR1 is MNHNS and CDR2 is SASEGT. The CDR3 covers 13 residues. The CDR3 DNA follows: TGTGCCAGCAGGCGGGACATAGACTACGAGCAGTACTTC. This gives the protein CASRRDIDYEQYF.

The chain joins TRBV20-1 to TRBJ1-3, with D possibly being TRBD1 (5 bases). Germline V gives CDR1 DFQATT, CDR2 SNEGSKA (reference sequence). V was clipped by 6 bases and J by 5 bases, with 14 bases between them. The CDR3 sequence is 13 residues long. In DNA, the CDR3 is TGCAGTGCCGCTATTCAGGGTCGAAACACCATATATTTT. Residues: CSAAIQGRNTIYF.

The rearrangement links TRBV7-2 to TRBJ2-7; D may be TRBD2 (5 bases). In germline, CDR1 is SGHTA, CDR2 FQGNSA. Between the trimmed V and J ends, which lost 5 bases and 1 base, there was a span of 21 bases. The CDR3 has 17 residues. CDR3 sequence (DNA): TGTGCCAGCAGCCCTAGAACGGGGATTCGGGTATCCTACGAGCAGTACTTC. Residues: CASSPRTGIRVSYEQYF.

This clonotype was observed a few times. V is TRBV4-2 and J is TRBJ2-3; the D gene is possibly TRBD2 (6 bases). This CDR3 comprises 16 residues. Looked up from germline, CDR1 is LGHNA and CDR2 is YNFKEQ. V was clipped by 0 bases and J by 5 bases, with 15 bases between them. CDR3 bases: TGTGCCAGCAGCCAAGAAGGCGAGGGAGGAAGAGATACGCAGTATTTT. Amino acid sequence: CASSQEGEGGRDTQYF.

This clonotype was observed a few times. The chain carries TRBV29-1 and TRBJ2-1, with TRBD1 matching over 8 bases. The CDR3 contains 12 residues. J gave up 9 bases and V 7 bases, and 8 bases lay outside the gene matches. Germline lookup yields CDR1 SQVTM and CDR2 ANQGSEA. CDR3: CSGLQGDLEQFF. CDR3 in DNA: TGCAGCGGCCTACAGGGGGACCTTGAGCAGTTCTTC.

There are a few counts of this clonotype. J is TRBJ2-5 and V is TRBV20-1, with 10 bases fitting TRBD2. The CDR3 loop spans 15 amino acids. Trimming removed 5 bases from V and 1 base from J; junction bases left unmatched: 7. The germline CDR1 and CDR2 sequences are DFQATT and SNEGSKA (reference sequence). CDR3 residues: CSARPRTSGQETQYF. As DNA, the CDR3 is TGCAGTGCTCGCCCTCGGACTAGCGGCCAAGAGACCCAGTACTTC.

The chain links TRBV20-1 to TRBJ1-5; D remains unclear. V shed 0 bases and J shed 5 bases, with 8 bases lying between them. This CDR3 has 13 amino acids. Germline-derived CDR1 and CDR2 are DFQATT and SNEGSKA (reference sequence). The DNA of the CDR3 is TGCAGTGCTAGAGATGGAGGTGATCAGCCCCAGCATTTT. Protein product: CSARDGGDQPQHF.

There are a few counts of this clonotype. The V call is TRBV20-1, the J call TRBJ2-2; no definite D call. Germline values: CDR1 DFQATT, CDR2 SNEGSKA (reference sequence). This CDR3 spans 14 amino acids. Trimming stripped 0 bases from V and 5 bases from J, with 10 bases between. CDR3 in DNA: TGCAGTGCTAGAGATGTGGGTTGGACCGGGGAGCTGTTTTTT. This gives the protein CSARDVGWTGELFF.

Concerning this clonotype itself: Without the conserved terminal phenylalanine or tryptophan, this CDR3 likely stems from a read error. The chain recombines TRBV6-1 with TRBJ2-5, with D unresolved. From germline, CDR1 is MNHNS and CDR2 SASEGT. V was pared by 5 bases and J by 2 bases, with 9 bases between. This CDR3 has 13 amino acids. The CDR3 sequence is CASSPRLQETQYL. The CDR3 nucleotides read TGTGCCAGCAGTCCCAGGCTTCAAGAGACCCAGTACCTC.